The 27 T cell receptor beta chains in this list originate from one sample, sequenced in a study of blood T cell repertoires in COVID-19. Assay used: immunoSEQ multiplex PCR; TCRdb lists only in-frame clones, some missing. The sample gives roughly 180,000 clones, about 82% of which show up once; over 7.5% is in the top ten. The source material was PBMCs or T cells enriched from blood (not recorded which). Every receptor here comes from a woman in her twenties or thirties who had recovered from COVID-19.

This clone was counted between two and nine times. V and J are TRBV6-5 and TRBJ1-5; D is perhaps TRBD1 (6 bases). This CDR3 region has 14 residues. Trimming pared 6 bases from V and 6 bases from J, leaving 15 bases between. CDR1 and CDR2 from the germline V gene are MNHEY and SVGAGI. The CDR3 loop is CASSSGGHVQPQHF. Here the CDR3 DNA reads TGTGCCAGCAGCTCCGGGGGGCACGTTCAGCCCCAGCATTTT.

Here the CDR3 reads CASSLFGTSNTGELFF. CDR3 coding DNA: TGTGCCAGCAGTTTGTTTGGGACATCAAACACCGGGGAGCTGTTTTTT. This rearrangement joins TRBV28 to TRBJ2-2; D might be TRBD1 (6 bases). Trimming removed 3 bases at V and 2 bases at J, with 13 bases between. CDR3 size: 16 residues. CDR1 is MDHEN, CDR2 SYDVKM, per germline. The full variable domain, its missing parts supplied by reference TRBV28 and TRBJ2-2, is DVKVTQSSRYLVKRTGEKVFLECVQDMDHENMFWYRQDPGLGLRLIYFSYDVKMKEKGDIPEGYSVSREKKERFSLILESASTNQTSMYLCASSLFGTSNTGELFFGEGSRLTVL.

The V call is TRBV12-3 or TRBV12-4, the J call TRBJ2-1; no definite D call. The CDR3 totals 12 residues. Trimming took off 6 bases at V and 5 bases at J, with 8 bases between the two ends. This CDR3 reads CASSSSDNEQFF. CDR3 nucleotides: TGTGCCAGCAGCTCGAGTGACAATGAGCAGTTCTTC.

The rearrangement links TRBV7-2 to TRBJ1-6; TRBD1 is a possible D gene (6 bases). CDR1 SGHTA and CDR2 FQGNSA come from the germline V gene. V shed 3 bases and J shed 7 bases, with 13 bases lying between them. The CDR3 contains 15 residues. The CDR3: CASSFMGDTNSPLHF. The CDR3 DNA follows: TGTGCCAGCAGCTTCATGGGGGACACCAATTCACCCCTCCACTTT.

V and J are TRBV28 and TRBJ2-1; D might be TRBD1 (5 bases). Trimming removed 5 bases at V and 7 bases at J, with 12 bases between. The germline V gene encodes CDR1 MDHEN and CDR2 SYDVKM. This CDR3 region has 13 residues. The CDR3 DNA follows: TGTGCCAGCAGTAGGGGCTGGGCGAATGAGCAGTTCTTC. This codes for CASSRGWANEQFF.

This sequence joins TRBV5-4 and TRBJ2-1, with 9 nucleotides matching TRBD2. V trimming: 1 base; J trimming: 5 bases; junction bases outside the gene matches: 4. Germline CDR1 and CDR2: SGHNT and YYREEE (reference sequence). The CDR3 sequence is 15 residues long. The CDR3 sequence is CASSLRTSVNNEQFF. CDR3 coding DNA: TGTGCCAGCAGCTTGCGGACTAGCGTCAACAATGAGCAGTTCTTC.

This chain joins TRBV29-1 and TRBJ1-1, with TRBD1 as a possible D gene (5 bases). Per the germline V gene, CDR1 is SQVTM and CDR2 is ANQGSEA. The CDR3 is 15 amino acids. The V end was cut by 4 bases, the J end by 10 bases, with 25 bases between. CDR3 residues: CSVAKGADLIGSAFF. The CDR3 bases are TGCAGCGTTGCGAAAGGGGCCGATTTAATAGGGTCAGCTTTCTTT.

The chain has TRBV25-1 and TRBJ2-7, with D uncertain. The germline V and J ends were trimmed by 5 bases and 5 bases, with 10 bases remaining between them. Germline values: CDR1 MGHDK, CDR2 SYGVNS. CDR3 length: 12 residues. The CDR3 nucleotides are TGTGCCAGCAGTCCGGGTGGCCACGAGCAGTACTTC. This codes for CASSPGGHEQYF.

This chain uses TRBV5-1 with TRBJ2-7, with 9 nucleotides matching TRBD1. The germline V gene has CDR1 SGHRS and CDR2 YFSETQ. V dropped 3 bases and J dropped 2; count of bases not matched to a gene: 6. This CDR3 has 15 amino acids. The CDR3 sequence is CASSWGQGRAYEQYF. CDR3 bases: TGCGCCAGCAGCTGGGGACAGGGAAGGGCCTACGAGCAGTACTTC.

The genes are TRBV10-1 and TRBJ2-5, with 9 bases matching TRBD1. Germline CDR1 and CDR2: WNHNN and SYGVQD (reference sequence). V was pared by 8 bases and J by 4 bases, with 20 bases of the junction left unmatched. This CDR3 region has 18 residues. CDR3 in amino acids: CASGNRDRVWRFGETQYF. CDR3 coding DNA: TGCGCCAGCGGAAACCGGGACAGGGTTTGGCGGTTCGGAGAGACCCAGTACTTC.

The chain employs TRBV7-2 and TRBJ2-7; 7 bases line up with TRBD2. The CDR3 loop spans 15 amino acids. Trimming at V came to 6 bases and at J to 2 bases, leaving 10 bases not matched to a gene. Per the germline V gene, CDR1 is SGHTA and CDR2 is FQGNSA. The CDR3 nucleotides read TGTGCCAGCAGACTTGGGACTAACATCACCTACGAGCAGTACTTC. The encoded protein is CASRLGTNITYEQYF.

The V gene is TRBV7-8, the J gene TRBJ1-1, with 8 positions matching TRBD1. After removal of 4 bases from V and 0 bases from J, the junction contained 16 bases not matched to a gene. The CDR3 consists of 19 residues. Germline V gene sequence: CDR1 SGHVS, CDR2 FQNEAQ. DNA for the CDR3: TGTGCCAGCAGCTCTCCGACAGGGGTACTGAAGCCCGTGAACACTGAAGCTTTCTTT. As protein: CASSSPTGVLKPVNTEAFF.

This sequence joins TRBV28 and TRBJ2-2; 7 positions agree with TRBD1. Per the germline V gene, CDR1 is MDHEN and CDR2 is SYDVKM. CDR3 length: 18 amino acids. V lost 7 bases to trimming and J lost 3 bases; unmatched junction nucleotides: 17. This chain's CDR3 is CASNPAVDDRVYTGELFF. The CDR3 DNA is TGTGCCAGCAACCCTGCCGTCGACGACAGGGTTTACACCGGGGAGCTGTTTTTT.

The chain links TRBV5-1 to TRBJ1-4; 9 nucleotides agree with TRBD1. This CDR3 spans 15 amino acids. The ends lost 3 bases at V and 7 bases at J; junction bases unmatched: 7. Germline CDR1 reads SGHRS; CDR2 reads YFSETQ. CDR3 bases: TGCGCCAGCAGCTCCTCGGGACAGGGAACTGAAAAACTGTTTTTT. Amino acid sequence: CASSSSGQGTEKLFF.

The chain has TRBV2 and TRBJ2-5, with D maybe TRBD2 (6 bases). The CDR3 sequence is 13 residues long. Germline loops: CDR1 SNHLY, CDR2 FYNNEI. V gave up 11 bases and J gave up 5 bases, with 18 bases separating them. CDR3 sequence: CAGSYGTGETQYF. The DNA of the CDR3 is TGTGCCGGATCCTATGGGACTGGGGAGACCCAGTACTTC.

J is TRBJ1-4 and V is TRBV30, with unresolved D. The CDR3 is 13 residues long. Trimming took 1 base from V and 8 from J, leaving 11 bases between them. The germline V gene has CDR1 GTSNPN and CDR2 SVGIG (reference sequence). The CDR3 DNA is TGTGCCTGGAGTGGGCGGCACGGAGAAAAACTGTTTTTT. Amino acid sequence: CAWSGRHGEKLFF.

V gene TRBV5-1 combines with J gene TRBJ2-2; 7 bases map to TRBD1. This CDR3 has 16 amino acids. Trimming at V came to 0 bases and at J to 3 bases, leaving 5 bases not matched to a gene. Germline V gene sequence: CDR1 SGHRS, CDR2 YFSETQ. Here the CDR3 reads CASSLGPTGDTGELFF. The CDR3 DNA reads TGCGCCAGCAGCTTGGGGCCCACAGGGGACACCGGGGAGCTGTTTTTT.

This chain connects TRBV7-9 to TRBJ1-1; weak D call: TRBD1 (5 bases). V was shortened by 6 bases and J by 4 bases, with 15 bases between the two germline ends. The length of the CDR3 is 14 residues. Germline V gene lookup returns CDR1 SEHNR and CDR2 FQNEAQ (reference sequence). CDR3 sequence reads: CASRDQGRGTEAFF. Written as DNA, the CDR3 is TGTGCCAGCAGAGATCAGGGTCGAGGCACTGAAGCTTTCTTT.

The chain has TRBV24-1 and TRBJ2-3; tentative D call: TRBD1 (6 bases). Trimming took 3 bases from V and 3 from J, leaving 9 bases between them. This CDR3 has 14 residues. Germline loops: CDR1 KGHDR, CDR2 SFDVKD. The CDR3 region has the DNA TGTGCCACCAGTGATCCTACAGGGACAGATACGCAGTATTTT. Translation gives CATSDPTGTDTQYF.

This sequence joins TRBV5-3 and TRBJ1-5; tentative D call: TRBD1 (5 bases). TRBV5-3 carries the ORF label, with uncertain function. V was cut by 4 bases and J by 0 bases, with 23 bases left in between. The CDR3 has 19 residues. CDR3 sequence reads: CARSRGRDDPTYSNQPQHF. In DNA, the CDR3 is TGTGCCAGAAGCCGTGGGCGGGACGACCCGACCTATAGCAATCAGCCCCAGCATTTT.

The V call is TRBV24-1, the J call TRBJ2-7; weak D call: TRBD1 (5 bases). Germline loops: CDR1 KGHDR, CDR2 SFDVKD. Trimming left V 4 bases short and J 7 bases short, with 10 bases between. The CDR3 totals 12 residues. CDR3 sequence: CATSDAGWEQYF. As DNA, the CDR3 is TGTGCCACCAGTGACGCAGGGTGGGAGCAGTACTTC.

J is TRBJ2-2 and V is TRBV5-6, with TRBD2 matching over 12 bases. The V segment lost 4 bases and the J segment 4 bases; nucleotides outside the gene matches: 5. The germline CDR1 and CDR2 sequences are SGHDT and YYEEEE. The CDR3 runs 16 residues. CDR3 sequence (DNA): TGTGCCAGCAGCCAGACTAGCGGGAGACTCACCGGGGAGCTGTTTTTT. Residues: CASSQTSGRLTGELFF.

The rearrangement uses TRBV29-1 and TRBJ2-1; 14 bases align to TRBD2. Per the germline V gene, CDR1 is SQVTM and CDR2 is ANQGSEA. J was trimmed by 7 bases and V by 7 bases; bases with no gene match: 3. This CDR3 spans 13 amino acids. The CDR3 loop reads CSARLAGGNEQFF. In nucleotides, the CDR3 is TGCAGCGCCCGACTAGCGGGAGGGAATGAGCAGTTCTTC.

In DNA form, the CDR3 reads TGTGCCAGCAGTTTAACGGGACAGGGGACCTCACCCCTCCACTTT. This sequence encodes CASSLTGQGTSPLHF. The gene calls are TRBV27 and TRBJ1-6; 10 bases agree with TRBD1. After removal of 2 bases from V and 10 bases from J, the junction contained 5 bases not matched to a gene. Germline CDR1 and CDR2: MNHEY and SMNVEV (reference sequence). The CDR3 length is 15 residues.

The rearrangement uses TRBV7-9 and TRBJ2-7, with D possibly matching TRBD2 (6 bases). V was cut by 5 bases and J by 0 bases, with 14 bases left in between. Germline CDR1 reads SEHNR; CDR2 reads FQNEAQ (reference sequence). The CDR3 consists of 15 residues. CDR3 loop: CASSPRDWSSYEQYF. The CDR3 region has the DNA TGTGCCAGCAGCCCTAGGGACTGGAGCTCCTACGAGCAGTACTTC.

This clone has more than one count but fewer than ten. The genes are TRBV28 and TRBJ2-1, with D possibly matching TRBD1 (6 bases). The length of the CDR3 is 15 residues. Trimming left V 6 bases short and J 2 bases short, with 14 bases between. CDR1 and CDR2 (germline): MDHEN, SYDVKM. CDR3 in amino acids: CASSRGQEPYNEQFF. The CDR3 coding sequence is TGTGCCAGCAGCCGGGGACAAGAACCCTACAATGAGCAGTTCTTC.

This CDR3 is CASSLRQGGYSPDTQYF. The CDR3 DNA sequence: TGTGCCAGCAGTTTAAGGCAGGGAGGGTATAGTCCAGATACGCAGTATTTT. The chain links TRBV27 to TRBJ2-3; TRBD2 aligns across 7 bases. Per germline, CDR1 MNHEY and CDR2 SMNVEV (reference sequence). V dropped 2 bases and J dropped 4; count of bases not matched to a gene: 12. This CDR3 has 17 amino acids.